This T cell receptor (beta chain) was recovered during a study of T cells after yellow fever vaccination. As for the study in general: Where fractions had low cell numbers, libraries were prepared from them with the SMART-Seq v4 Ultra Low Input RNA kit. The study, taken as a whole, reports: Highly abundant clonotypes carried over from the bulk population could end up in FACS-sorted repertoires as contaminants.

This clonotype was observed a few times. Antigen specificity is unknown. CDR1 is SEHNR and CDR2 is FQNEAQ in the germline V gene (reference sequence). CDR3 length: 15 residues. Germline trimming cut 5 bases from V and 3 bases from J; bases unmatched to any gene: 6. A process of 5'RACE template switching, which added a universal primer site and UMIs, was used to make TCR cDNA. Using its own MiXCR run on the 5' RACE reads, TCRdb lists one record per CDR3 protein. The sample carries some 300,000 distinct CDR3 sequences, approximately 8% recorded once. The chain couples TRBV7-9 to TRBJ2-7; TRBD1 matches at 11 bases. The input for sequencing was CD4+ T cells sorted from PBMCs, taken 5 days after the yellow fever booster vaccination. The clonotype originates from a man younger than 30 who received the YFV17D yellow fever vaccine. The CDR3 protein is CASSQRTGGNYEQYF. In DNA, the CDR3 is TGTGCCAGCAGCCAACGGACAGGGGGCAACTACGAGCAGTACTTC.